The present T cell receptor (beta chain) was sequenced within a study of cytomegalovirus exposure and HLA in healthy donors. Study findings and constraints: Upon later analysis, TCR association rates were observed to vary by HLA locus, being highest for DRB1 and lowest for HLA-C.

The primer mix had 60 Vbeta and 13 Jbeta primers. Method: immunoSEQ multiplex PCR; TCRdb's copy keeps in-frame clones and lacks some. The data show more than 90,000 clones, 76% seen once. In germline, CDR1 is SGHRS, CDR2 YFSETQ. The CDR3 runs to 12 residues. Trimming removed 5 bases at V and 8 bases at J, with 13 bases between. Concerning this clone: Its antigen is undetermined.

This chain uses TRBV5-1 with TRBJ1-1; D unclear. This clonotype originated in a middle-aged man in good health and CMV-seronegative. The specimen was PBMCs. The CDR3 DNA follows: TGCGCCAGCAGTACGGGAGCGGGAGAAGCTTTCTTT. It specifies CASSTGAGEAFF.